This TCR beta chain was documented in a study of response to subunit inactivated influenza vaccine. TCRdb itself ran the RT-PCR reads through MiXCR, one entry per CDR3 protein. In the table there are 450,000 to 600,000 distinct CDR3 sequences, 16% of which are singletons. The ends lost 5 bases at V and 5 bases at J; junction bases unmatched: 11. Looked up from germline, CDR1 is MGHDK and CDR2 is SYGVNS. This CDR3 has 15 amino acids. The study's findings and limits: A suggestion made by the authors is that each seasonal influenza vaccination recruits few new T cells.

Regarding this clonotype: As yet, its antigen is unknown.

The TCR sequence derives from a man aged 50-75 years who received an inactivated influenza vaccine. The sample consisted of CD4+ T cells sorted from PBMCs, taken approximately 25 months after vaccination. The chain employs TRBV25-1 and TRBJ1-2; TRBD1 aligns across 7 bases. DNA for the CDR3: TGTGCCAGCAGTAAGCCGGGACAGACCATTTATGGCTACACCTTC. Translation gives CASSKPGQTIYGYTF.